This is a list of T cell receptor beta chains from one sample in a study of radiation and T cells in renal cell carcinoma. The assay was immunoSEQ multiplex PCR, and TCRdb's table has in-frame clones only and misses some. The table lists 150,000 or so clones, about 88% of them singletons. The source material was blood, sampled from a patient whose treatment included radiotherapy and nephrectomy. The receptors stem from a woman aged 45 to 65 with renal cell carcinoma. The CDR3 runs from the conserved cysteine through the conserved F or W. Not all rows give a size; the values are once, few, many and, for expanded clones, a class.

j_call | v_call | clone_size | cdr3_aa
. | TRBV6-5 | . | CASSYSGTIPTYEQYF
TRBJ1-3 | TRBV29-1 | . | CSVPGTGNTIYF
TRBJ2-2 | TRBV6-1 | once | CASSGGHRSAGELFF
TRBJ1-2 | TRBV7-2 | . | CASSLTGTGRAYGYTF
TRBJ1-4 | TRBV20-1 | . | CSAELQEKLFF
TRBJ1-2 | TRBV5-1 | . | CASSLGPSERGYTF
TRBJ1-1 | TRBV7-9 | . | CASSPPGQEKNTEAFF
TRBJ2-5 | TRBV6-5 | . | CASSRQVEETQYF
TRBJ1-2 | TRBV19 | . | CASSLSGDSNYGYTF
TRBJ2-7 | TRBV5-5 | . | CASSLVGYEQYF
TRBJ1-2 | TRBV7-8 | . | CASSLAQHYGYTF
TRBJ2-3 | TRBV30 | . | CAWSPGLAGGADTQYF
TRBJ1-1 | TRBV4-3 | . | CASSQERQNTEAFF
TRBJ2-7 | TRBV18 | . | CASSPPVGSDYEQYF
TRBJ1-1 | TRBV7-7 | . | CASSWGGVVNTEAFF
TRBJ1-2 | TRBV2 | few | CASSRGGYTF